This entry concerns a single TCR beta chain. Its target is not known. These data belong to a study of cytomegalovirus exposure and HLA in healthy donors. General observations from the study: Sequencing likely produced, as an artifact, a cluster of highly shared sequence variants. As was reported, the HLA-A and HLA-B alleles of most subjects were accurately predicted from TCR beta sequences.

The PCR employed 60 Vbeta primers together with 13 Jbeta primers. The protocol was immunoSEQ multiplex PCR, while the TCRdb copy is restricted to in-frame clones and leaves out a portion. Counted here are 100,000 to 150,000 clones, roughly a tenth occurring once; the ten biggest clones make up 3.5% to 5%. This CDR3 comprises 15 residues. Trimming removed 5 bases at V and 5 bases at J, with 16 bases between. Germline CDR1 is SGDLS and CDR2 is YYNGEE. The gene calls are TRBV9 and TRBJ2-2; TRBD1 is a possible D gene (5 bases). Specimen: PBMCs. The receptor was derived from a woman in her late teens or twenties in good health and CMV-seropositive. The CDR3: CASRPPRAPTGELFF. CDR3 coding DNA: TGTGCCAGCAGACCCCCCAGGGCCCCAACCGGGGAGCTGTTTTTT.